These 8 T cell receptor beta chains originate from one sample sequenced in a study of T cell repertoires in cytomegalovirus infection. TCRdb analysed the reads with MiXCR anew, one entry per CDR3 protein. Of about 400,000 distinct CDR3 sequences listed, around 18% are singletons. The sample comprised PBMCs. The source is a human donor in good health (CMV status not recorded). Some clones in this sample may be carry-over from other donors' samples.

This clonotype was seen a few times. The chain joins TRBV12-3 or TRBV12-4 to TRBJ2-2; 11 bases are shared with TRBD2. The length of the CDR3 is 15 residues. The junction had 9 bases not matched to a gene; V was cut back by 4 bases and J by 11 bases. The CDR3 region is CASSSGGLAGGELFF. CDR3 DNA: TGTGCCAGCAGTTCCGGCGGGCTAGCGGGAGGCGAGCTGTTTTTT.

This chain connects TRBV20-1 to TRBJ2-7; 7 bases agree with TRBD2. CDR1 and CDR2 from the germline V gene are DFQATT and SNEGSKA (reference sequence). V gave up 1 base and J gave up 5 bases; unmatched junction bases: 14. The CDR3 is made up of 16 amino acids. CDR3 coding DNA: TGCAGTGCTAGAGTAGGATTGAGCGGGACCTTGGACGAGCAGTACTTC. This encodes CSARVGLSGTLDEQYF.

The J gene is TRBJ1-3, the V gene TRBV7-9, with D uncertain. Trimming shortened V by 6 bases and J by 0 bases, and 9 bases separated the two germline ends. This CDR3 spans 14 amino acids. CDR1 SEHNR and CDR2 FQNEAQ come from the germline V gene (reference sequence). CDR3 nucleotides: TGTGCCAGCAGTTTACAGAGCTCTGGAAACACCATATATTTT. This encodes CASSLQSSGNTIYF.

This clonotype was seen many times. The genes are TRBV7-2 and TRBJ2-4; a possible D gene is TRBD2 (6 bases). Germline assignment: CDR1 SGHTA and CDR2 FQGNSA. CDR3 size: 19 residues. Between the trimmed V and J ends, which lost 0 bases and 4 bases, there was a span of 22 bases. In nucleotides, the CDR3 is TGTGCCAGCAGCTTAGCGGCCCTGGGCGGGGCCACTATTAAAAACATTCAGTACTTC. It codes for CASSLAALGGATIKNIQYF.

The V call is TRBV12-3 or TRBV12-4, the J call TRBJ2-1; no clear D gene. This CDR3 is 16 amino acids long. The ends were cut back, 4 bases at V and 0 bases at J, with 13 bases in the middle. The CDR3 reads CASSSHPGGSYNEQFF. DNA for the CDR3: TGTGCCAGCAGTTCACACCCAGGCGGCTCCTACAATGAGCAGTTCTTC.

The V call is TRBV27, the J call TRBJ2-1, with 8 nucleotides matching TRBD1. The germline gives CDR1 MNHEY, CDR2 SMNVEV (reference sequence). The ends lost 7 bases at V and 3 bases at J; junction bases unmatched: 5. This CDR3 has 14 residues. The CDR3 nucleotides are TGTGCCAGCATTCGGGACAGGTACTACAATGAGCAGTTCTTC. Translation: CASIRDRYYNEQFF.

The chain employs TRBV5-4 and TRBJ1-1; D remains unclear. The germline V gene has CDR1 SGHNT and CDR2 YYREEE (reference sequence). Trimming cost V 0 bases and J 7 bases, with 10 bases left between them. The CDR3 has 13 residues. CDR3 loop: CASSLDRSGEAFF. The CDR3 coding sequence is TGTGCCAGCAGCTTGGACCGTAGTGGTGAAGCTTTCTTT.

The genes are TRBV28 and TRBJ1-1; unclear D gene. CDR3 length equals 12 residues. Per the germline V gene, CDR1 is MDHEN and CDR2 is SYDVKM. Trimming took 5 bases from V and 10 from J, leaving 14 bases between them. This CDR3 reads CASSPNARAAFF. The CDR3 nucleotides are TGTGCCAGCAGTCCTAATGCGCGGGCAGCTTTCTTT.